This T cell receptor beta chain is drawn from a study of tumor-infiltrating lymphocytes in primary liver carcinoma. The overall study: There were roughly 3.65 to 7.13 million productive TCRbeta reads per sample, a yield similar across tissue types.

cDNA specific to TCR beta was made from around 470 ng of total RNA, with a constant-region primer employed for priming. What produced the TCR beta libraries was three nested multiplex PCR rounds using slightly modified ARM-PCR. TRBV1-TRBV30 forward primers and a C-beta reverse primer were used in the first two PCR rounds, which each ran for approximately 11 cycles. MiXCR, applied by TCRdb to the multiplex PCR reads, yields one record per CDR3 protein. The repertoire holds 80,000 to 100,000 distinct CDR3 sequences, with less than 70% as singletons. Each 20-30 mg portion of unsorted bulk tissue served as the source for co-extraction of RNA and DNA. Surgeons resected the patients' primary liver carcinomas. CDR3 length: 15 residues. The germline CDR1 and CDR2 sequences are SGHAT and FQNNGV. With respect to this clonotype: One end of the junction does not line up with germline, which may come from a read error.

The TCR was taken from a man aged 35-49 years with primary liver carcinoma and hepatitis B virus infection. The chain couples TRBV11-2 to TRBJ1-2; D ambiguous. The specimen was tumor-adjacent normal liver tissue. The chain's CDR3 is CASSLEAAKNYGYTF. In DNA form, the CDR3 reads TGTGCCAGCAGCTTAGAGGCAGCCAAAAACTATGGCTACACTTTC.